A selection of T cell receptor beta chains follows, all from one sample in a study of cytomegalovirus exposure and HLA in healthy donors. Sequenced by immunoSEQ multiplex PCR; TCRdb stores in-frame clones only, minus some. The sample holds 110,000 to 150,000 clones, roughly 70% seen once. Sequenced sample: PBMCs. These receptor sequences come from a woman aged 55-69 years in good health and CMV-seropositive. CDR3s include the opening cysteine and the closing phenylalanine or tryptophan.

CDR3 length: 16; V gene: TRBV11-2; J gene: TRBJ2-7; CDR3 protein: CASSVTSGTQTYEQYF
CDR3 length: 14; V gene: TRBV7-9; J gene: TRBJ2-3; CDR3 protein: CASSPGVSTDTQYF
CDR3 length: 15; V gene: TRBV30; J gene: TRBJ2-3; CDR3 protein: CAWSRGGGQWDTQYF
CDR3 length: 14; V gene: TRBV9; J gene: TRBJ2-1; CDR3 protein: CASSVLAGDNEQFF
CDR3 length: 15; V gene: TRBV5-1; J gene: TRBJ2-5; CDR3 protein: CASSLGPGYGETQYF
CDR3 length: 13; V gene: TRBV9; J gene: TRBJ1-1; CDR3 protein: CASSEQGNTEAFF
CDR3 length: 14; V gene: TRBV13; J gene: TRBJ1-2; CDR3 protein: CASSSTGLNYGYTF
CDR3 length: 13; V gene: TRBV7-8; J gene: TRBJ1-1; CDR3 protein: CAIRGGLNTEAFF
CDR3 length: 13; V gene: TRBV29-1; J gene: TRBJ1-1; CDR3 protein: CSVGQGRWTEAFF
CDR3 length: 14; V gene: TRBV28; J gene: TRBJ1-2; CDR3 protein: CATREQGINYGYTF
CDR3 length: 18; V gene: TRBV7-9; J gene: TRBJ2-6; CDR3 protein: CASSLQVGSRSGANVLTF
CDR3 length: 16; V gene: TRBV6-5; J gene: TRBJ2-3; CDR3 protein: CASSSQGAQNTDTQYF
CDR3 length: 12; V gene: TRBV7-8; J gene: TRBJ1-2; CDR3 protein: CASSHRQGGYTF
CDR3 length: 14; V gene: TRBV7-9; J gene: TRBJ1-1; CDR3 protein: CASSLGGQNTEAFF
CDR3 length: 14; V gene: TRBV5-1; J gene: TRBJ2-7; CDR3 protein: CASSGGTGDYEQYF
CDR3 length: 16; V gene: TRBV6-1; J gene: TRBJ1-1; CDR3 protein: CASSEWASRSNTEAFF
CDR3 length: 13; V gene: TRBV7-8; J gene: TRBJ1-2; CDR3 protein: CASRPRGGYGYTF
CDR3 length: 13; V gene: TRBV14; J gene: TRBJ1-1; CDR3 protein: CASSPGRDTEAFF